There are a few counts of the clone carrying this TCR beta chain. Antigen: not known. Assay used: immunoSEQ multiplex PCR; TCRdb lists only in-frame clones, some missing. This sample has under 25,000 clones, with roughly 63% found just once. The sample originates from a study of tumor-infiltrating lymphocytes in localized non-small cell lung cancer. Overall study context: Tumor tissue and non-adjacent uninvolved lung came from each patient. The study's findings and limits: Compared with uninvolved lung, tumors showed higher T cell infiltration by TCRbeta sequencing. Only some patients had TCR sequencing, depending on available tissue.

Germline assignment: CDR1 SGHNT and CDR2 YENEEA. The CDR3 has 13 residues. Trimming removed 4 bases at V and 7 bases at J, with 11 bases between. The chain uses TRBV11-3 and TRBJ2-1; no firm D call. The sequence derives from a human donor with non-small cell lung cancer. The sequencing input was lung tumor tissue. The CDR3 reads CASSSPTANEQFF. DNA of the CDR3: TGTGCCAGCAGCTCACCCACTGCTAATGAGCAGTTCTTC.